This TCR beta chain was recovered during a study of T cells in Graves' hyperthyroidism and ophthalmopathy (dated by TCRdb to between 2019 and 2020). Regarding the research as a whole: Peripheral blood was collected at initial diagnosis, before any treatment. A discovery cohort of roughly 100 patients, roughly 45 with Graves' ophthalmopathy and under 60 with stable Graves' hyperthyroidism, was used to find distinguishing TCR V-J signatures. Prospective prediction of ophthalmopathy was tested in an independent validation cohort consisting of about 19 hyperthyroidism patients and 17 patients who later progressed to ophthalmopathy. The approximately 98 discovery patients were randomly divided into training and test sets at a 7:3 ratio. The study also compared thyroid tissue and blood T-cell repertoires from 6 or 7 Graves' hyperthyroidism patients. Once sampling was done, hyperthyroidism patients were given methimazole at a starting dose of 30 mg daily, whereas ophthalmopathy patients were given high-dose intravenous methylprednisolone. The paper describes TCR Vbeta CDR3 sequencing of around 140 peripheral blood samples, made up of under 50 ophthalmopathy patients, roughly 75 hyperthyroidism patients and about 17 progressor patients.

According to the germline V gene, CDR1 reads ENHRY and CDR2 reads SYGVKD. The germline ends are 9 bases apart after V is trimmed by 7 bases and J by 0 bases. From cysteine to phenylalanine, the CDR3 is 13 amino acids long. Only the CDR3 region is kept as DNA, spanning 39 bases read in frame from base 1. In this sample, this clonotype turned up many times. Its antigen remains unidentified. Per-nucleotide qualities are absent, and no much larger clonotype sits a single base away. General conclusions and limits of the study: In validation, progression to ophthalmopathy was predicted by the model with 70.59% sensitivity and about 72% specificity, a median of about 6 months before onset. No statistical method was used to set the sample size in advance, and investigators knew the group allocation. In cross-validation, a model built on a 13 V-J signature told ophthalmopathy apart from stable hyperthyroidism with roughly 87% sensitivity and roughly 81% specificity, and in testing the same model reached 80%/75%. Most expanded thyroid clonotypes (frequency above 0.001) were also detected in blood, a finding suggesting that blood repertoires may reflect thyroid immune responses.

The TCR beta CDR3 regions were amplified from RNA transcripts. The first round of RT-PCR for the TCR CDR3 was performed with the HTBI primer set and the Qiagen OneStep RT-PCR kit. A second multiplex PCR round built the libraries, followed by size selection and purification. Paired-end sequencing of the libraries was performed with 100 bp reads on an Illumina HiSeq2000. The source study handled its data this way. SOAPnuke was used to process the raw data, throwing out any read that contained adapters or uncalled bases, had a mean Phred below 15, or lacked an exact constant-primer or identifier match. COPE v1.2.5 was used to merge high-quality paired reads, and clonotypes were defined as unique nucleotide sequences. Clonotypes were aligned to IMGT TRBV, TRBD and TRBJ reference segments using MiTCR v1.1. The analysis included only V-J combinations with a frequency above 0.0001, which together covered over 98% of the repertoires. The TCS score was defined as the ratio of F50 (clonal expansion) to E x V (chaos), calculated using BLOSUM62-based TCRdist between CDR3 peptides within each V-J. Welch's t-statistics and random forest reduced 500 to 550 V-J features to 10 to 15, which were used in a naive Bayes classifier (R e1071). The similarity between thyroid and blood repertoires was quantified using the Morisita-Horn index. TCRdb reanalyzed the raw reads on its own, using fastp at Q25 for trimming and MiXCR for clone calling, and kept in-frame beta chains. Identical CDR3 proteins give one entry, which carries the most common genes and DNA. It is TCRdb's table, rather than the study itself, that gives the V and J calls and clone size. The sample profile shows 600,000 to 800,000 distinct CDR3 sequences; 35% of them were found once. The ten largest clones add up to less than 40% of the sample.

A patient counted as having stable Graves' hyperthyroidism if no progression to ophthalmopathy occurred over 18 months of follow-up. Hyperthyroidism patients were aged 18 to 65 years and newly diagnosed, with disease duration of less than 2 months. The study excluded patients with uncontrolled infections, other autoimmune diseases, pregnancy or lactation. Diagnoses relied on clinical symptoms, serum thyroxine and TRAb, thyroid ultrasound and orbital computed tomography. PBMCs were isolated from roughly 10 ml of fresh peripheral blood by Ficoll-Paque density gradient centrifugation. Total RNA was extracted using Trizol reagent, and RNA quality was assessed on an Agilent 2100 Bioanalyzer.

Specimen: blood. This clonotype was obtained from a woman between 35 and 50 years old with Graves' hyperthyroidism. This receptor chain uses TRBV10-3 and TRBJ1-1; the D gene is not confidently resolved. In nucleotide form, the sequence is TGTGCCATCAATGCGAGCATGAACACTGAAGCTTTCTTT. This encodes CAINASMNTEAFF.